A single sample is the source of the 18 T cell receptor beta chains below, sequenced in a study of blood T cell repertoires in COVID-19. Assay: immunoSEQ multiplex PCR; the TCRdb copy retains only in-frame clones and omits some. Of fewer than 300,000 clones listed, roughly 80% were seen once; the top ten hold 2% to 3%. Sample: peripheral blood. Receptors were obtained from a woman aged 70-85 years with active or convalescent COVID-19.

The chain employs TRBV9 and TRBJ1-4; 8 bases are a match to TRBD1. Germline-derived CDR1 and CDR2 are SGDLS and YYNGEE. Unmatched junction bases numbered 4, after V lost 4 bases and J lost 2 bases. The CDR3 sequence is 15 residues long. CDR3 sequence reads: CASSIRTGTNEKLFF. The CDR3 DNA is TGTGCCAGCAGCATCCGGACAGGGACTAATGAAAAACTGTTTTTT. Filled out from reference TRBV9 and TRBJ1-4, the complete variable domain reads DSGVTQTPKHLITATGQRVTLRCSPRSGDLSVYWYQQSLDQGLQFLIQYYNGEERAKGNILERFSAQQFPDLHSELNLSSLELGDSALYFCASSIRTGTNEKLFFGSGTQLSVL.

The chain is built from TRBV23-1 and TRBJ1-5, with D possibly TRBD1 on 6 matching bases. TRBV23-1 is an ORF, with its function uncertain. This CDR3 contains 17 residues. Trimming took off 8 bases at V and 2 bases at J, with 22 bases between the two ends. As DNA, the CDR3 is TGCGCCAGCTTAAACCCCCACAGGGATATTGGCAATCAGCCCCAGCATTTT. It yields the protein CASLNPHRDIGNQPQHF.

The rearrangement links TRBV14 to TRBJ2-6; 8 bases are a match to TRBD1. CDR1 is SGHDN and CDR2 is FVKESK in the germline V gene. Unmatched junction bases numbered 4, after V lost 1 base and J lost 11 bases. This CDR3 spans 14 amino acids. In DNA, the CDR3 is TGTGCCAGCAGCCAAGCGGTACAGGGGGACGTCCTGACTTTC. Translated, it gives CASSQAVQGDVLTF.

The rearrangement joins TRBV6-4 to TRBJ1-6; D is uncertain. From germline, CDR1 is MRHNA and CDR2 SNTAGT. V lost 5 bases and J lost 3, with 8 bases in between. This CDR3 is built from 14 residues. CDR3 sequence reads: CASSRSHYNSPLHF. CDR3 DNA: TGTGCCAGCAGTAGAAGCCACTATAATTCACCCCTCCACTTT.

The chain carries TRBV14 and TRBJ2-1, with D unclear. CDR3 length: 14 residues. V was trimmed by 0 bases and J by 7 bases, leaving 10 bases between them. The germline gives CDR1 SGHDN, CDR2 FVKESK. The CDR3 loop reads CASSQDLAENEQFF. The CDR3 coding sequence is TGTGCCAGCAGCCAAGACCTGGCGGAGAATGAGCAGTTCTTC.

This sequence joins TRBV4-1 and TRBJ1-1, with no clear D. The V gene's germline CDR1 is MGHRA and CDR2 YSYEKL. V lost 3 bases to trimming and J lost 0 bases, with 20 bases between them. The CDR3 extends over 18 amino acids. The CDR3 protein is CASSHTRLSGDMNTEAFF. The CDR3 nucleotides read TGCGCCAGCAGCCATACAAGGTTGTCGGGAGACATGAACACTGAAGCTTTCTTT.

This clone was counted a few times. The rearrangement uses TRBV28 and TRBJ1-1; TRBD1 aligns across 7 bases. Germline CDR1 MDHEN, CDR2 SYDVKM. The CDR3 runs 15 residues. V trimming: 6 bases; J trimming: 0 bases; junction bases outside the gene matches: 7. This CDR3 reads CASSYDRAMNTEAFF. CDR3 nucleotides: TGTGCCAGCAGCTATGACAGGGCAATGAACACTGAAGCTTTCTTT. Full variable domain (missing parts from reference TRBV28 and TRBJ1-1): DVKVTQSSRYLVKRTGEKVFLECVQDMDHENMFWYRQDPGLGLRLIYFSYDVKMKEKGDIPEGYSVSREKKERFSLILESASTNQTSMYLCASSYDRAMNTEAFFGQGTRLTVV.

This chain links TRBV10-3 with TRBJ2-2; TRBD2 matches 10 bases. The V gene end was trimmed by 2 bases and the J gene end by 4 bases; junction bases not matched to a gene: 7. This CDR3 is built from 17 residues. Germline CDR1 is ENHRY and CDR2 is SYGVKD. In DNA, the CDR3 is TGTGCCATCAGTGAGAATTCAGCGGGGGGGCGCACCGGGGAGCTGTTTTTT. It yields the protein CAISENSAGGRTGELFF.

The CDR3 loop is CASSLFQGAPPDTQYF. Written as DNA, the CDR3 is TGTGCCAGCAGCTTATTTCAGGGGGCGCCCCCAGATACGCAGTATTTT. The chain joins TRBV7-3 to TRBJ2-3, with 8 bases that match TRBD1. Germline V CDR1 and CDR2: SGHTA, FQGTGA. This CDR3 is built from 16 residues. V lost 2 bases, J lost 4 bases, and 8 bases stayed unmatched.

V usage is TRBV12-3 or TRBV12-4 and J usage is TRBJ1-5, with no clear D. There are 13 residues in the CDR3. Trimming cost V 8 bases and J 4 bases, with 12 bases left between them. CDR3 nucleotides: TGTGCCAGCTTGGGTAGAGGGAATCAGCCCCAGCATTTT. This encodes CASLGRGNQPQHF.

The chain joins TRBV19 to TRBJ1-4; TRBD1 matches 8 bases. This CDR3 has 14 residues. With 9 bases clipped from V and 3 bases from J, the junction kept 6 bases outside the gene matches. From germline, CDR1 is LNHDA and CDR2 SQIVND (reference sequence). This CDR3 reads CASGQGLANEKLFF. The CDR3 bases are TGTGCCAGCGGACAGGGTTTGGCTAATGAAAAACTGTTTTTT.

This rearrangement joins TRBV10-3 to TRBJ1-5; D is unclear. V lost 0 bases to trimming and J lost 2 bases, with 8 bases between them. This CDR3 is 15 amino acids long. The germline CDR1 and CDR2 sequences are ENHRY and SYGVKD. In nucleotides, the CDR3 is TGTGCCATCAGTGAGTCAAAAGGAGGCAATCAGCCCCAGCATTTT. Its protein product is CAISESKGGNQPQHF.

The chain has TRBV30 and TRBJ1-6; D unclear. The germline gives CDR1 GTSNPN, CDR2 SVGIG (reference sequence). Trimming removed 4 bases from V and 9 bases from J, with 13 bases in between. This CDR3 spans 13 amino acids. The CDR3 nucleotides read TGTGCCTGGACGAGAATCAGCGGTTCACCCCTCCACTTT. This sequence encodes CAWTRISGSPLHF.

The V and J genes are TRBV29-1 and TRBJ1-1, with 8 bases fitting TRBD1. Looked up from germline, CDR1 is SQVTM and CDR2 is ANQGSEA. Losses at the gene ends were 0 bases for V and 4 bases for J; bases not matched to a gene: 4. The CDR3 has 14 amino acids. This CDR3 reads CSVEDGTGGTEAFF. The CDR3 DNA is TGCAGCGTTGAAGATGGAACAGGGGGCACTGAAGCTTTCTTT.

V and J are TRBV5-1 and TRBJ2-3; perhaps TRBD1 as D (6 bases). This CDR3 is built from 14 residues. Germline V gene sequence: CDR1 SGHRS, CDR2 YFSETQ. The V end was cut by 3 bases, the J end by 5 bases, with 13 bases between. DNA for the CDR3: TGCGCCAGCAGCTATACAGGGTCCGGAGATACGCAGTATTTT. It encodes CASSYTGSGDTQYF. Complete variable domain (other parts from reference TRBV5-1 and TRBJ2-3): KAGVTQTPRYLIKTRGQQVTLSCSPISGHRSVSWYQQTPGQGLQFLFEYFSETQRNKGNFPGRFSGRQFSNSRSEMNVSTLELGDSALYLCASSYTGSGDTQYFGPGTRLTVL.

V is TRBV7-9 and J is TRBJ1-4; D remains ambiguous. The V gene's germline CDR1 is SEHNR and CDR2 FQNEAQ (reference sequence). CDR3 length equals 16 residues. The V gene lost 1 base and the J gene lost 0 bases, with 9 bases spanning the gap. For the CDR3, the DNA is TGTGCCAGCAGCTTAGGCAGGATGGCAACTAATGAAAAACTGTTTTTT. Its translation: CASSLGRMATNEKLFF.

The V call is TRBV24-1, the J call TRBJ1-2; a weak D match, TRBD1 (5 bases). Germline-derived CDR1 and CDR2 are KGHDR and SFDVKD. The CDR3 totals 13 residues. V lost 7 bases and J 2 bases, leaving 10 bases between the germline ends. This CDR3 reads CATSDSHNYGYTF. The CDR3 coding sequence is TGTGCCACCAGCGACAGCCACAACTATGGCTACACCTTC.

The chain joins TRBV3-1 (or the pseudogene TRBV3-2) to TRBJ1-2; D possibly corresponds to TRBD1 (5 bases). V lost 1 base and J 6 bases, leaving 9 bases between the germline ends. Germline CDR1 reads LGHDT; CDR2 reads YNNKEL (reference sequence). This CDR3 spans 13 amino acids. CDR3 sequence: CASSQVGGDGYTF. For the CDR3, the DNA is TGTGCCAGCAGCCAAGTCGGGGGAGATGGCTACACCTTC.